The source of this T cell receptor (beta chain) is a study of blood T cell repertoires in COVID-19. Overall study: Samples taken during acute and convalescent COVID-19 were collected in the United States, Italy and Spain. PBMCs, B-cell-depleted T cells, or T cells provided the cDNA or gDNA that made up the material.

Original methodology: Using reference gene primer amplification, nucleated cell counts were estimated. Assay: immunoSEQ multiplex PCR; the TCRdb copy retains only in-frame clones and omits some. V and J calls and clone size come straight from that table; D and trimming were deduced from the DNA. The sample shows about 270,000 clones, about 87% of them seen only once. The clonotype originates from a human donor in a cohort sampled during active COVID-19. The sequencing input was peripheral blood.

The DNA of the CDR3 is TGTGCCAGCAGCTTTATAGCGGGGGGGCCTTACGAGCAGTACTTC. This gives the protein CASSFIAGGPYEQYF. This chain joins TRBV5-5 and TRBJ2-7; 11 nucleotides match TRBD2. V trimming: 2 bases; J trimming: 4 bases; junction bases outside the gene matches: 5. The length of the CDR3 is 15 residues. Germline CDR1 SGHKS, CDR2 YYEKEE (reference sequence). Using reference TRBV5-5 and TRBJ2-7 for the parts outside the CDR3, the full variable domain is DAGVTQSPTHLIKTRGQQVTLRCSPISGHKSVSWYQQVLGQGPQFIFQYYEKEERGRGNFPDRFSARQFPNYSSELNVNALLLGDSALYLCASSFIAGGPYEQYFGPGTRLTVT.